The clone carrying this T cell receptor beta chain was detected once. The antigen is unknown. Some clones are missing from TCRdb's copy, which holds only in-frame ones; the method was immunoSEQ multiplex PCR. The sample yields 75,000 to 100,000 clones, 90% to 95% seen once. The data belong to a study of siplizumab effects on memory and regulatory T cells. Whole-study results and caveats: Contribution to the alloresponse seemed major for naive T cells, which also seemed more diverse than memory cells. Controls showed an average of roughly 30% Treg-derived mappable alloreactive CD4+ clones, while siplizumab showed about 69%. Assignment to unstimulated subsets succeeded for only a minor fraction of the alloreactive clones.

The CDR3 spans 14 residues. The germline gives CDR1 SGHKS, CDR2 YYEKEE (reference sequence). V gave up 0 bases and J gave up 8 bases, with 11 bases separating them. Sequenced material: non-Treg CD4+ T cells sorted from blood. V gene TRBV5-5 combines with J gene TRBJ2-2; possible D gene TRBD2, 5 bases. The clonotype was recovered from a human donor in good health. This CDR3 is CASSLVRAPGELFF. The CDR3, as DNA: TGTGCCAGCAGCTTGGTGAGGGCTCCAGGGGAGCTGTTTTTT.